The sequence of this T cell receptor beta chain was determined in a study of T cell changes during pregnancy in multiple sclerosis. This clone was observed once. Profiled with immunoSEQ multiplex PCR; TCRdb holds only in-frame clones, not every one. The table lists some 67,000 clones, roughly nine tenths of them singletons. Material: peripheral blood, obtained after pregnancy. This TCR was recovered from a female donor with multiple sclerosis, enrolled in a pregnancy study.

The CDR3 DNA reads as TGTGCCAGCAGCCAGGGACTAGCGGGAGACGGCGATGAGCAGTTCTTC. This translates into CASSQGLAGDGDEQFF. The V gene is TRBV7-2, the J gene TRBJ2-1, with 14 bases lining up with TRBD2. The CDR3 is 16 amino acids. CDR1 is SGHTA, CDR2 FQGNSA, per germline. Trimming removed 5 bases from V and 8 bases from J; junction bases left unmatched: 8.